This T cell receptor (beta chain) was sequenced for a study of T cells in pancreatic ductal adenocarcinoma. Study observations and caveats: This surgical cohort overrepresents the minority presenting with early-stage disease. Enrichment of CD45RO+ effector over naive T cells in tumors may bias clonality. Mean clonality was around 0.11 in tumors and 0.07 to 0.075 in blood, not significantly different. Unique clonotypes were roughly 7.2-fold more numerous in blood than in tumor.

Between the trimmed V and J ends, which lost 0 bases and 5 bases, there was a span of 14 bases. Germline CDR1 and CDR2: SGHRS and YFSETQ. The CDR3 has 15 residues. Surgery without prior neoadjuvant therapy was the treatment of the selected pancreatic ductal adenocarcinoma patients. About this clone: As yet, its antigen is unknown.

TCRdb keeps only in-frame clones here, not all; method: immunoSEQ multiplex PCR. The repertoire holds 97,000 or so clones, roughly 95% seen once, with 3.1% in the top ten. What was sequenced was PBMCs. This receptor was obtained from a human donor with pancreatic ductal adenocarcinoma. The chain uses TRBV5-1 and TRBJ1-1, with TRBD1 as a possible D gene (6 bases). The CDR3 sequence is CASSLALTGRTEAFF. The CDR3 DNA is TGCGCCAGCAGCTTGGCTCTTACAGGGCGGACTGAAGCTTTCTTT. The complete variable domain, with remaining parts taken from reference TRBV5-1 and TRBJ1-1, reads KAGVTQTPRYLIKTRGQQVTLSCSPISGHRSVSWYQQTPGQGLQFLFEYFSETQRNKGNFPGRFSGRQFSNSRSEMNVSTLELGDSALYLCASSLALTGRTEAFFGQGTRLTVV.